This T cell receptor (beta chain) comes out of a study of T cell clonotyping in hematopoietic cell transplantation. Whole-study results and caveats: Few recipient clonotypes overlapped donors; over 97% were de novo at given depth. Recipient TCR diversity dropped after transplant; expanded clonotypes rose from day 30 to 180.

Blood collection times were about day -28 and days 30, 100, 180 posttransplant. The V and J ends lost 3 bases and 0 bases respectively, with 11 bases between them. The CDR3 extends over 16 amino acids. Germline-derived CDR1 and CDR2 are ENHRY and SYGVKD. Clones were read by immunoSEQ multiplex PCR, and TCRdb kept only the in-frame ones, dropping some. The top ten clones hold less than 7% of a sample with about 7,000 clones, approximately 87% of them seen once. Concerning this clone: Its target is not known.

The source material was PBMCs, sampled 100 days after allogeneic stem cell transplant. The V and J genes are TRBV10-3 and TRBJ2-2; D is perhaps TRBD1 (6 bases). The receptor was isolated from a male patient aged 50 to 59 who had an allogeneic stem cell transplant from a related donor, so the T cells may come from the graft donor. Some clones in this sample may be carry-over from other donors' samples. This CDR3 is CAISDTGNTNTGELFF. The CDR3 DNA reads TGTGCCATCAGTGATACAGGGAATACGAACACCGGGGAGCTGTTTTTT.